The 31 T cell receptor beta chains given below trace back to one sample, sequenced in a study of T cell changes during pregnancy in multiple sclerosis. Profiled with immunoSEQ multiplex PCR; TCRdb holds only in-frame clones, not every one. The table has fewer than 65,000 clones, 91% seen once. The specimen was CD4+ T cells from peripheral blood mononuclear cells, collected in the first trimester of pregnancy. The source is a female donor with multiple sclerosis, enrolled in a pregnancy study.

This chain uses TRBV9 with TRBJ2-1, with 8 bases fitting TRBD2. This CDR3 spans 14 amino acids. Germline CDR1 SGDLS, CDR2 YYNGEE. With 0 bases clipped from V and 7 bases from J, the junction kept 3 bases outside the gene matches. The CDR3 reads CASSVAGGKNEQFF. The CDR3 nucleotides are TGTGCCAGCAGCGTAGCGGGGGGGAAAAATGAGCAGTTCTTC.

This clone was seen a single time. V usage is TRBV6-5 and J usage is TRBJ2-4, with D perhaps matching TRBD1 (5 bases). CDR1 is MNHEY, CDR2 SVGAGI, per germline. Trimming stripped 2 bases from V and 3 bases from J, with 5 bases between. The length of the CDR3 is 13 residues. The CDR3 bases are TGTGCCAGCAGTTACGACAGCAAAAACATTCAGTACTTC. Its protein is CASSYDSKNIQYF.

This chain uses TRBV10-3 with TRBJ1-1, with D unresolved. Germline values: CDR1 ENHRY, CDR2 SYGVKD. Trimming took off 8 bases at V and 1 base at J, with 11 bases between the two ends. The CDR3 loop spans 13 amino acids. CDR3 region: CAIRTPENTEAFF. The CDR3 DNA is TGTGCCATCCGGACTCCGGAGAACACTGAAGCTTTCTTT.

The chain couples TRBV11-1 to TRBJ1-1; D is undetermined. V was trimmed by 5 bases and J by 1 base, leaving 17 bases between them. The V gene's germline CDR1 is SGHAT and CDR2 FQDESV (reference sequence). CDR3 length: 16 amino acids. The CDR3, as DNA: TGTGCCAGCAGCGGACTACGCGTAGTGGGGAACACTGAAGCTTTCTTT. Protein sequence: CASSGLRVVGNTEAFF.

The genes are TRBV19 and TRBJ2-5; a weak D match, TRBD1 (5 bases). CDR1 LNHDA and CDR2 SQIVND come from the germline V gene (reference sequence). V lost 3 bases to trimming and J lost 5 bases, with 7 bases between them. This CDR3 is 12 amino acids long. As DNA, the CDR3 is TGTGCCAGTAGTATTGGGGCGGAGACCCAGTACTTC. This gives the protein CASSIGAETQYF.

The V call is TRBV7-9, the J call TRBJ1-4, with 9 bases lining up with TRBD1. CDR3 length: 15 amino acids. Germline V gene lookup returns CDR1 SEHNR and CDR2 FQNEAQ (reference sequence). Unmatched junction bases numbered 8, after V lost 5 bases and J lost 7 bases. DNA of the CDR3: TGTGCCAGCAGCCAGGACAGGGGAGGGGGTGAAAAACTGTTTTTT. It encodes CASSQDRGGGEKLFF.

CDR3 region: CASGQTMNTEAFF. The CDR3 DNA reads as TGTGCCAGCGGCCAAACCATGAACACTGAAGCTTTCTTT. The chain uses TRBV6-6 and TRBJ1-1; D uncertain. The CDR3 covers 13 residues. Between the trimmed V and J ends, which lost 8 bases and 0 bases, there was a span of 10 bases. CDR1 is MNHNY and CDR2 is SVGAGI in the germline V gene (reference sequence).

This CDR3 is CASKGQPKTGELFF. The CDR3 region has the DNA TGTGCCAGTAAGGGACAGCCAAAGACCGGGGAGCTGTTTTTT. The V call is TRBV19, the J call TRBJ2-2, with 7 positions matching TRBD1. Trimming took 7 bases from V and 5 from J; bases not matched to a gene: 7. Germline CDR1 LNHDA, CDR2 SQIVND (reference sequence). There are 14 residues in the CDR3.

V usage is TRBV11-3 and J usage is TRBJ2-1, with D unclear. Looked up from germline, CDR1 is SGHNT and CDR2 is YENEEA. V lost 1 base, J lost 6 bases, and 7 bases lay in between. This CDR3 is 13 amino acids long. CDR3 bases: TGTGCCAGCAGCTTAGGGGCGAGCAATGAGCAGTTCTTC. Its translation: CASSLGASNEQFF.

The J gene is TRBJ1-2, the V gene TRBV4-3; D is ambiguous. Germline CDR1 reads LGHNA; CDR2 reads YSLEER. Trimming took 0 bases from V and 7 from J, leaving 6 bases between them. CDR3 length equals 12 residues. The CDR3 bases are TGCGCCAGCAGCCAAGAATCGCGTGGCTACACCTTC. Translating it yields CASSQESRGYTF.

This chain links TRBV6-6 with TRBJ2-7; 8 nucleotides match TRBD2. Germline V gives CDR1 MNHNY, CDR2 SVGAGI (reference sequence). This CDR3 is 13 amino acids long. The V gene end was trimmed by 0 bases and the J gene end by 12 bases; junction bases not matched to a gene: 7. The CDR3 sequence is CASSYSREERVYF. CDR3 sequence (DNA): TGTGCCAGCAGTTACTCGCGGGAGGAGAGGGTGTACTTC.

CDR3 in DNA: TGTGCCAGCTCACCACGGGACAGGGGGGATGGCTACACCTTC. Protein product: CASSPRDRGDGYTF. The V and J genes are TRBV18 and TRBJ1-2; 11 nucleotides agree with TRBD1. The CDR3 length is 14 residues. J gave up 6 bases and V 1 base, and 1 base lay outside the gene matches. The V gene's germline CDR1 is KGHSH and CDR2 LQKENI.

A single count supports this clone. The chain couples TRBV7-2 to TRBJ2-3; D is ambiguous. V was cut by 1 base and J by 3 bases, with 8 bases left in between. Germline V lookup: CDR1 SGHTA, CDR2 FQGNSA. The CDR3 has 14 amino acids. The CDR3 sequence is CASSLGPVTDTQYF. In DNA form, the CDR3 reads TGTGCCAGCAGCTTAGGTCCTGTGACAGATACGCAGTATTTT.

This rearrangement joins TRBV10-3 to TRBJ2-7; maybe TRBD2 (6 bases). The germline V gene has CDR1 ENHRY and CDR2 SYGVKD. The CDR3 contains 13 residues. Trimming shortened V by 7 bases and J by 2 bases, and 12 bases separated the two germline ends. The CDR3 sequence is CAIMASEAYEQYF. The CDR3 DNA reads TGTGCCATCATGGCTAGCGAGGCCTACGAGCAGTACTTC.

The chain couples TRBV7-3 to TRBJ2-1, with TRBD2 matching over 9 bases. The CDR3 has 18 amino acids. The ends lost 3 bases at V and 0 bases at J; junction bases unmatched: 9. CDR1 and CDR2 from the germline V gene are SGHTA and FQGTGA. CDR3 residues: CASSLFGSGGPSYNEQFF. DNA of the CDR3: TGTGCCAGCAGCTTGTTTGGGAGCGGGGGGCCCTCCTACAATGAGCAGTTCTTC. Variable domain in full (rest from reference TRBV7-3 and TRBJ2-1): GAGVSQTPSNKVTEKGKYVELRCDPISGHTALYWYRQSLGQGPEFLIYFQGTGAADDSGLPNDRFFAVRPEGSVSTLKIQRTERGDSAVYLCASSLFGSGGPSYNEQFFGPGTRLTVL.

The chain has TRBV9 and TRBJ2-1; maybe TRBD2 (7 bases). Germline CDR1 SGDLS, CDR2 YYNGEE. V gave up 0 bases and J gave up 8 bases, with 18 bases separating them. The CDR3 is 16 amino acids. The DNA of the CDR3 is TGTGCCAGCAGCGTAGACTCGGGGGGCGTTTTGGATGAGCAGTTCTTC. Translating gives CASSVDSGGVLDEQFF.

This clone was detected only once. The chain recombines TRBV7-2 with TRBJ1-1; 7 bases match TRBD1. Germline V gene lookup returns CDR1 SGHTA and CDR2 FQGNSA. The CDR3 consists of 18 residues. J gave up 1 base and V 2 bases, and 13 bases lay outside the gene matches. This CDR3 reads CASSLRGRGGLRNTEAFF. DNA of the CDR3: TGTGCCAGCAGCTTAAGGGGCCGAGGGGGCCTCCGGAACACTGAAGCTTTCTTT.

The V call is TRBV6-1, the J call TRBJ2-1, with TRBD1 matching 8 bases. The CDR3 contains 15 residues. The germline gives CDR1 MNHNS, CDR2 SASEGT. The trim removed 6 bases at V and 5 bases at J, leaving 9 bases unmatched. The CDR3 here is CASREKDRVNNEQFF. Here the CDR3 DNA reads TGTGCCAGCAGAGAAAAGGACAGGGTAAACAATGAGCAGTTCTTC.

This rearrangement joins TRBV7-2 to TRBJ2-2, with 7 nucleotides matching TRBD1. This CDR3 contains 15 residues. Germline lookup yields CDR1 SGHTA and CDR2 FQGNSA. J gave up 4 bases and V 1 base, and 3 bases lay outside the gene matches. CDR3 in DNA: TGTGCCAGCAGCTTAGGACAGGGAAGCACCGGGGAGCTGTTTTTT. The encoded protein is CASSLGQGSTGELFF.

This chain uses TRBV20-1 with TRBJ1-2; tentatively, D is TRBD1 (5 bases). The CDR3 runs 11 residues. V gave up 3 bases and J gave up 6 bases, with 8 bases separating them. Germline V lookup: CDR1 DFQATT, CDR2 SNEGSKA (reference sequence). The CDR3 sequence: CSARGQNGYTF. The CDR3, as DNA: TGCAGTGCTAGGGGGCAAAATGGCTACACCTTC.

The V call is TRBV5-1, the J call TRBJ1-2; 7 positions match TRBD1. Germline V gene sequence: CDR1 SGHRS, CDR2 YFSETQ. The CDR3 is 14 residues long. Losses at the gene ends were 1 base for V and 2 bases for J; bases not matched to a gene: 2. The CDR3 loop reads CASSLTGDNYGYTF. CDR3 DNA sequence: TGCGCCAGCAGCTTGACAGGGGACAACTATGGCTACACCTTC.

The rearrangement links TRBV6-5 to TRBJ2-7; 8 positions match TRBD2. The trim removed 7 bases at V and 5 bases at J, leaving 13 bases unmatched. From germline, CDR1 is MNHEY and CDR2 SVGAGI. CDR3 size: 15 residues. The CDR3 spells CASTPAGTRENEQYF. The CDR3 DNA reads as TGTGCCAGCACCCCCGCCGGGACTAGGGAAAACGAGCAGTACTTC.

The chain combines TRBV7-2 with TRBJ1-5; a possible D gene is TRBD1 (5 bases). CDR1 SGHTA and CDR2 FQGNSA come from the germline V gene. The germline V and J ends were trimmed by 8 bases and 1 base, with 6 bases remaining between them. There are 12 residues in the CDR3. CDR3 amino acids: CASGGSNQPQHF. CDR3 sequence (DNA): TGTGCCAGCGGGGGGAGCAATCAGCCCCAGCATTTT.

The gene calls are TRBV7-7 and TRBJ2-5; 9 bases agree with TRBD2. With 1 base clipped from V and 3 bases from J, the junction kept 3 bases outside the gene matches. The CDR3 runs to 15 residues. The germline V gene has CDR1 SSHAT and CDR2 FNYEAQ (reference sequence). This CDR3 reads CASSLVVAGEETQYF. The CDR3 region has the DNA TGTGCCAGCAGCTTAGTGGTAGCGGGGGAAGAGACCCAGTACTTC.

V usage is TRBV19 and J usage is TRBJ2-2; 9 nucleotides line up with TRBD1. This CDR3 has 17 residues. The germline CDR1 and CDR2 sequences are LNHDA and SQIVND (reference sequence). The junction had 8 bases not matched to a gene; V was cut back by 0 bases and J by 6 bases. CDR3 sequence (DNA): TGTGCCAGTAGTATAGATATGGGACAGGGAAGTCCCGGGGAGCTGTTTTTT. Its translation is CASSIDMGQGSPGELFF.

The V gene is TRBV5-1, the J gene TRBJ2-7, with 10 bases lining up with TRBD2. This CDR3 spans 15 amino acids. V lost 1 base and J lost 3; bases outside the gene matches: 4. Germline V CDR1 and CDR2: SGHRS, YFSETQ. This chain's CDR3 is CASSLSTSGDYEQYF. CDR3 in DNA: TGCGCCAGCAGCTTGAGTACTAGCGGGGACTACGAGCAGTACTTC.

V usage is TRBV5-1 and J usage is TRBJ1-5, with D possibly TRBD1 on 6 matching bases. The CDR3 spans 15 residues. V was shortened by 0 bases and J by 1 base, with 8 bases between the two germline ends. Per germline, CDR1 SGHRS and CDR2 YFSETQ. The CDR3, as DNA: TGCGCCAGCAGCTTGGAGGGGGTGAGCAATCAGCCCCAGCATTTT. It is translated as CASSLEGVSNQPQHF.

The rearrangement joins TRBV11-2 to TRBJ1-4; 9 positions agree with TRBD1. Germline trimming cut 6 bases from V and 8 bases from J; bases unmatched to any gene: 7. Germline V gives CDR1 SGHAT, CDR2 FQNNGV. The CDR3 has 14 amino acids. The CDR3 loop is CASRLTGGREKLFF. CDR3 bases: TGTGCCAGCAGATTGACAGGGGGGAGGGAAAAACTGTTTTTT.

The rearrangement links TRBV18 to TRBJ2-1; 13 bases map to TRBD2. This CDR3 is 17 amino acids long. V gave up 2 bases and J gave up 7 bases; unmatched junction bases: 8. Germline CDR1 KGHSH, CDR2 LQKENI. This chain's CDR3 is CASSPFTSGGARNEQFF. DNA for the CDR3: TGTGCCAGCTCACCATTCACTAGCGGGGGGGCCCGTAATGAGCAGTTCTTC.

The chain couples TRBV4-1 to TRBJ2-5; D is perhaps TRBD2 (6 bases). Germline lookup yields CDR1 MGHRA and CDR2 YSYEKL. The CDR3 length is 15 residues. The V end was cut by 4 bases, the J end by 5 bases, with 17 bases between. The CDR3 is CASSRASVAGETQYF. As DNA, the CDR3 is TGCGCCAGCAGCCGGGCTAGCGTCGCGGGGGAGACCCAGTACTTC.

J is TRBJ2-7 and V is TRBV5-4; D perhaps matches TRBD2 (5 bases). Germline CDR1 reads SGHNT; CDR2 reads YYREEE (reference sequence). The germline V and J ends were trimmed by 3 bases and 2 bases, with 18 bases remaining between them. The CDR3 spans 16 residues. The CDR3 bases are TGTGCCAGCAGCTCCCAGGTGGCTCTGGGAGCCTACGAGCAGTACTTC. Translating gives CASSSQVALGAYEQYF.